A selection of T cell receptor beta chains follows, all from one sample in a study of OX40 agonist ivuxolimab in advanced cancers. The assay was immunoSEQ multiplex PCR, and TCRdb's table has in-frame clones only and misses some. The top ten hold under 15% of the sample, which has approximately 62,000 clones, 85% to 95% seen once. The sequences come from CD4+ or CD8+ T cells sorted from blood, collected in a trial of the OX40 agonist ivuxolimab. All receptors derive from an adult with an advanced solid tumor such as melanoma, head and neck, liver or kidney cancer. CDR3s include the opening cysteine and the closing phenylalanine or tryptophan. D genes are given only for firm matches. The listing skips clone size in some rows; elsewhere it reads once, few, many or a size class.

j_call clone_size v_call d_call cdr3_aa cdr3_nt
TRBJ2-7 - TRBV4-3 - CASSQDRGIFYEQYF TGCGCCAGCAGCCAAGACAGGGGTATTTTCTACGAGCAGTACTTC
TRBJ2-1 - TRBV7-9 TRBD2 CASSQTSLSYNEQFF TGTGCCAGCAGCCAGACTAGCCTTTCCTACAATGAGCAGTTCTTC
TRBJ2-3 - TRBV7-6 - CASSLGPRADTQYF TGTGCCAGCAGCTTAGGCCCTCGGGCAGATACGCAGTATTTT
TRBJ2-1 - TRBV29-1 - CSVERPDSSSYNEQFF TGCAGCGTTGAACGACCGGACTCGAGCTCCTACAATGAGCAGTTCTTC
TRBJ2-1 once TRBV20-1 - CSARDFYEQFF TGCAGTGCTAGAGACTTCTATGAGCAGTTCTTC
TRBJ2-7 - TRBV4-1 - CASSHGTSEYEQYF TGCGCCAGCAGCCACGGGACTTCCGAGTACGAGCAGTACTTC
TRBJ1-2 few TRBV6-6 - CASSYVTNYGYTF TGTGCCAGCAGTTATGTCACTAACTATGGCTACACCTTC
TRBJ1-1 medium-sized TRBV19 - CASTDFGRNTEAFF TGTGCCAGTACCGACTTCGGCAGGAACACTGAAGCTTTCTTT
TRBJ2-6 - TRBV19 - CASSILYGGANVLTF TGTGCCAGTAGTATTTTGTATGGTGGGGCCAACGTCCTGACTTTC
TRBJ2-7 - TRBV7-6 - CASSRRDNYEQYF TGTGCCAGCAGTCGGCGGGACAACTACGAGCAGTACTTC
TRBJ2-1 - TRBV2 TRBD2 CASSEFGLAGGRDEQFF TGTGCCAGCAGTGAATTTGGCCTAGCGGGAGGGAGGGATGAGCAGTTCTTC